This T cell receptor beta chain was documented in a study of blood T cell repertoires in COVID-19. Study-level background: The analysed material was cDNA or gDNA that came from T cells, B-cell-depleted T cells, or PBMCs.

CDR3 length: 16 residues. Germline CDR1 reads LNHDA; CDR2 reads SQIVND (reference sequence). V dropped 5 bases and J dropped 0 bases, with 17 bases sitting between them. Study processing details: Amplified reference gene primers provided the basis for estimating nucleated cell counts. Profiled with immunoSEQ multiplex PCR; TCRdb holds only in-frame clones, not every one. V and J calls and clone size are those listed in that table; D and trimming were worked out from the DNA. This sample has around 340,000 clones, with roughly 89% found just once. The chain links TRBV19 to TRBJ2-7, with TRBD2 as a possible D gene (5 bases). Sequencing used peripheral blood. This TCR came from a woman aged 55-70 years with COVID-19, enrolled during active disease. The CDR3 here is CASSEQFASRSYEQYF. CDR3 bases: TGTGCCAGTAGTGAGCAATTTGCTAGCCGCTCCTACGAGCAGTACTTC.